This note documents a single T cell receptor beta chain sequence. The sample is drawn from a study of PD-L1 blockade in urothelial cancer. Study information: Blood samples had a median of approximately 150,000 T cells, 80,000 to 100,000 unique TCRs, and clonality 0.07 to 0.08.

The time point here: pretreatment peripheral blood. There are 19 residues in the CDR3. Germline V gene sequence: CDR1 SEHNR, CDR2 FQNEAQ (reference sequence). J was trimmed by 0 bases and V by 7 bases; bases with no gene match: 15. Each PCR had synthetic TCR analog templates added to it as a spike-in. Assay: immunoSEQ multiplex PCR; the TCRdb copy retains only in-frame clones and omits some. Among around 63,000 clones listed, roughly four fifths were seen once. This specimen was PBMCs, taken around atezolizumab (anti-PD-L1) treatment. The V and J genes are TRBV7-9 and TRBJ2-2, with 9 bases fitting TRBD2. The receptor comes from a man aged 65-85 years with urothelial cancer. The DNA of the CDR3 is TGTGCCAGCAAACCGCTGGGGCTAGCGGGGCCCCCGAACACCGGGGAGCTGTTTTTT. Residues: CASKPLGLAGPPNTGELFF.